This T cell receptor beta chain was recorded in a study of blood T cell repertoires in COVID-19. Germline CDR1 SGHRS, CDR2 YFSETQ. Losses at the gene ends were 4 bases for V and 6 bases for J; bases not matched to a gene: 7. The CDR3 sequence is 13 residues long. Here immunoSEQ multiplex PCR was the method, and the copy in TCRdb shows in-frame clones only, minus some. The sample lists around 250,000 clones, around 90% occurring once. The receptor's source is a woman aged 70-85 years with active or convalescent COVID-19. Sequencing used peripheral blood. The V and J genes are TRBV5-1 and TRBJ2-7; 7 bases align to TRBD1. The CDR3 reads CASSRDSLGEQYF. CDR3 nucleotides: TGCGCCAGCAGCCGGGACAGCTTGGGCGAGCAGTACTTC. Filled out from reference TRBV5-1 and TRBJ2-7, the complete variable domain reads KAGVTQTPRYLIKTRGQQVTLSCSPISGHRSVSWYQQTPGQGLQFLFEYFSETQRNKGNFPGRFSGRQFSNSRSEMNVSTLELGDSALYLCASSRDSLGEQYFGPGTRLTVT.